The clone carrying this T cell receptor beta chain was counted a few times. In the original workflow: Cell counts per sample came from amplifying reference gene primers. The assay was immunoSEQ multiplex PCR, and TCRdb's table has in-frame clones only and misses some. The V and J calls and the clone size are those of that table, but D and trimming were determined from the DNA. The data contain some 160,000 clones, about 77% of them singletons. Germline CDR1 and CDR2: MGHRA and YSYEKL. There are 17 residues in the CDR3. Trimming removed 3 bases at V and 9 bases at J, with 24 bases between. This sample was included in a study of blood T cell repertoires in COVID-19. About the study: Samples came from the United States, Italy and Spain, spanning acute and convalescent COVID-19. PBMCs, B-cell-depleted T cells, or T cells provided the cDNA or gDNA that made up the material.

Sequences were obtained from peripheral blood. The J gene is TRBJ1-3, the V gene TRBV4-1; D may be TRBD1 (6 bases). This clonotype originated in a woman of 80 years or more with acute or convalescent COVID-19. In DNA form, the CDR3 reads TGCGCCAGCAGCCAGGGGGCGGGTGGCGGCAGGTTTAGCACCATATATTTT. Its protein is CASSQGAGGGRFSTIYF.